One sample yielded the 2 T cell receptor beta chains listed below, sequenced in a study of blood T cell repertoires in COVID-19. Clones were read by immunoSEQ multiplex PCR, and TCRdb kept only the in-frame ones, dropping some. Counted here are approximately 200,000 clones, 70% to 90% occurring once; the ten biggest clones make up 15% to 20%. The source material was peripheral blood. These TCRs come from a person aged 70 to 85 with COVID-19, enrolled during active disease.

This clone was seen a single time. The chain joins TRBV7-2 to TRBJ2-2, with D perhaps matching TRBD2 (7 bases). Per the germline V gene, CDR1 is SGHTA and CDR2 is FQGNSA. This CDR3 is 17 amino acids long. Trimming stripped 0 bases from V and 9 bases from J, with 20 bases between. The CDR3, as DNA: TGTGCCAGCAGCTTAGCCGGCGGGGGCCAAACTAACAGGGAGCTGTTTTTT. Its translation is CASSLAGGGQTNRELFF.

The rearrangement uses TRBV2 and TRBJ2-5; D gene ambiguous. CDR3 size: 12 residues. Per germline, CDR1 SNHLY and CDR2 FYNNEI. The V and J ends lost 7 bases and 5 bases respectively, with 11 bases between them. The CDR3 DNA reads as TGTGCCAGCAACGTGGAGATCGAGACCCAGTACTTC. Encoded protein: CASNVEIETQYF.